Below are 18 T cell receptor beta chains sequenced from a single sample in a study of T-cell reconstitution after alpha-beta-depleted transplantation in children. During its preparation, the TCRbeta library received unique molecular identifiers. TCRdb processed the PCR reads anew with MiXCR; each CDR3 protein has one entry. The profile shows over 550,000 distinct CDR3 sequences, about 10% of them singletons. Material: PBMCs from the stem cell graft donor, obtained from the stem cell graft. The receptor set was obtained from a human donor who donated a stem cell graft to a child with acute myeloid leukemia.

This clonotype has just a few counts. CDR3 coding DNA: TGTGCCAGTAGGGTGGGACAGGGTCAACCCCAGCATTTT. It encodes CASRVGQGQPQHF. The rearrangement links TRBV19 to TRBJ1-5; TRBD1 aligns across 9 bases. The trim removed 6 bases at V and 10 bases at J, leaving 7 bases unmatched. Germline values: CDR1 LNHDA, CDR2 SQIVND (reference sequence). This CDR3 region has 13 residues.

The gene calls are TRBV4-2 and TRBJ2-2; 7 nucleotides agree with TRBD2. The V gene's germline CDR1 is LGHNA and CDR2 YNFKEQ. The CDR3 has 17 amino acids. Losses at the gene ends were 0 bases for V and 4 bases for J; bases not matched to a gene: 8. In nucleotides, the CDR3 is TGTGCCAGCAGCCAAGATGGGCGGGAGTGGGGCACCGGGGAGCTGTTTTTT. It codes for CASSQDGREWGTGELFF.

The rearrangement uses TRBV2 and TRBJ2-1, with TRBD2 identical over 13 bases. The germline CDR1 and CDR2 sequences are SNHLY and FYNNEI. The V and J ends lost 3 bases and 4 bases, in that order; junction bases with no gene match: 3. This CDR3 is built from 16 residues. The CDR3 loop reads CASSDGLAGEYNEQFF. The CDR3 region has the DNA TGTGCCAGCAGTGATGGACTAGCGGGAGAGTACAATGAGCAGTTCTTC.

This clonotype was seen ten or more times. The chain joins TRBV20-1 to TRBJ1-4; a weak D match, TRBD1 (5 bases). This CDR3 contains 16 residues. Trimming took 1 base from V and 4 from J, leaving 16 bases between them. Germline V gene sequence: CDR1 DFQATT, CDR2 SNEGSKA (reference sequence). Here the CDR3 DNA reads TGCAGTGCTAGAGGGGACCTGGGGGTTCGTAATGAAAAACTGTTTTTT. This encodes CSARGDLGVRNEKLFF.

There are many counts of this clonotype. V gene TRBV10-3 combines with J gene TRBJ2-5; TRBD1 is a possible D gene (6 bases). The V and J ends lost 6 bases and 3 bases respectively, with 11 bases between them. The CDR3 has 13 residues. The germline V gene has CDR1 ENHRY and CDR2 SYGVKD. The CDR3, as DNA: TGTGCCATCAGAAGGGCAGGGGAAGAGACCCAGTACTTC. Translating it yields CAIRRAGEETQYF.

This clonotype came up many times. This rearrangement joins TRBV29-1 to TRBJ2-7; D gene unclear. The ends were cut back, 1 base at V and 4 bases at J, with 8 bases in the middle. CDR1 SQVTM and CDR2 ANQGSEA come from the germline V gene. This CDR3 has 12 residues. CDR3 DNA sequence: TGCAGCGTTGAAGGGATTGGATACGAGCAGTACTTC. This sequence encodes CSVEGIGYEQYF.

This clonotype has more than one count but fewer than ten. This rearrangement joins TRBV7-3 to TRBJ2-7, with 9 bases lining up with TRBD2. Trimming took 2 bases from V and 3 from J; bases not matched to a gene: 2. Germline assignment: CDR1 SGHTA and CDR2 FQGTGA. CDR3 length: 14 amino acids. CDR3 residues: CASSLAAGGYEQYF. Written as DNA, the CDR3 is TGTGCCAGCAGCTTAGCAGCGGGAGGCTACGAGCAGTACTTC.

This clonotype turned up a few times. The chain carries TRBV29-1 and TRBJ2-2; 8 bases agree with TRBD2. The V gene end was trimmed by 2 bases and the J gene end by 0 bases; junction bases not matched to a gene: 2. There are 15 residues in the CDR3. The V gene's germline CDR1 is SQVTM and CDR2 ANQGSEA. Written as DNA, the CDR3 is TGCAGCGTTGAAAGGCGGGAGGCGAACACCGGGGAGCTGTTTTTT. Translating it yields CSVERREANTGELFF.

This clonotype was counted ten times or more. The chain combines TRBV6-1 with TRBJ2-3, with a weak D call TRBD2 (6 bases). The CDR3 sequence is 15 residues long. V lost 3 bases to trimming and J lost 2 bases, with 12 bases between them. Germline loops: CDR1 MNHNS, CDR2 SASEGT. For the CDR3, the DNA is TGTGCCAGCAGTGAGCCTGGAGGGAACACAGATACGCAGTATTTT. Protein: CASSEPGGNTDTQYF.

The sample holds many counts of this clonotype. The chain joins TRBV7-9 to TRBJ1-1, with 7 bases that match TRBD1. The CDR3 is 13 amino acids. After removal of 5 bases from V and 5 bases from J, the junction contained 5 bases not matched to a gene. CDR1 is SEHNR and CDR2 is FQNEAQ in the germline V gene (reference sequence). DNA of the CDR3: TGTGCCAGCAGCCAGACAGGGTGGACTGAAGCTTTCTTT. Amino acid sequence: CASSQTGWTEAFF.

The V and J genes are TRBV4-3 and TRBJ2-7; 11 positions agree with TRBD2. The CDR3 extends over 16 amino acids. Germline values: CDR1 LGHNA, CDR2 YSLEER. After removal of 0 bases from V and 3 bases from J, the junction contained 4 bases not matched to a gene. The chain's CDR3 is CASSQDRGTSGYEQYF. The CDR3 bases are TGCGCCAGCAGCCAAGATAGGGGGACTAGCGGCTACGAGCAGTACTTC.

This clonotype was picked up a small number of times. J is TRBJ2-7 and V is TRBV12-3 or TRBV12-4; D is unclear. This CDR3 is 14 amino acids long. V was cut by 4 bases and J by 0 bases, with 10 bases left in between. CDR3 nucleotides: TGTGCCAGCAGTTCCTCGCGGACCTCCTACGAGCAGTACTTC. This sequence encodes CASSSSRTSYEQYF.

There are a few counts of this clonotype. This chain joins TRBV4-2 and TRBJ2-1; 9 bases fit TRBD2. The CDR3 contains 16 residues. J was trimmed by 4 bases and V by 4 bases; bases with no gene match: 8. The V gene's germline CDR1 is LGHNA and CDR2 YNFKEQ. CDR3 amino acids: CASSPTGTSLYNEQFF. The CDR3 region has the DNA TGTGCCAGCAGCCCAACCGGGACTAGCTTATACAATGAGCAGTTCTTC.

This clonotype appeared many times. This chain's CDR3 is CASSPAWTSGSRDTQYF. The CDR3 DNA reads as TGTGCCAGCAGCCCAGCATGGACTAGCGGGAGTCGTGATACGCAGTATTTT. This chain joins TRBV7-2 and TRBJ2-3; TRBD2 matches 13 bases. The ends lost 5 bases at V and 6 bases at J; junction bases unmatched: 11. Germline-derived CDR1 and CDR2 are SGHTA and FQGNSA. This CDR3 is built from 17 residues.

This clonotype showed up just a few times. J is TRBJ2-2 and V is TRBV29-1, with D unclear. This CDR3 comprises 12 residues. Germline-derived CDR1 and CDR2 are SQVTM and ANQGSEA. V lost 2 bases to trimming and J lost 3 bases, with 4 bases between them. For the CDR3, the DNA is TGCAGCGTTGAAACTTACACCGGGGAGCTGTTTTTT. It is translated as CSVETYTGELFF.

This clonotype has ten or more counts. The gene calls are TRBV7-3 and TRBJ2-1; D is ambiguous. The V end lost 2 bases, the J end lost 0 bases, and 8 bases lay between the germline ends. The germline CDR1 and CDR2 sequences are SGHTA and FQGTGA. The CDR3 length is 15 residues. Here the CDR3 reads CASSLAISSYNEQFF. The CDR3 nucleotides are TGTGCCAGCAGCTTAGCAATCAGCTCCTACAATGAGCAGTTCTTC.

This clonotype was observed many times. The junction does not match germline at one end; this may be a read error. The chain uses TRBV20-1 and TRBJ2-3, with 8 bases matching TRBD2. The CDR3 spans 12 residues. CDR1 and CDR2 (germline): DFQATT, SNEGSKA (reference sequence). The CDR3 DNA is TGCAGTGCTAGTTGGTCTAGCGGGCTTTCTGCCTTT. It translates to CSASWSSGLSAF.

This clonotype was picked up many times. The chain uses TRBV6-1 and TRBJ1-5, with D unresolved. Germline CDR1 reads MNHNS; CDR2 reads SASEGT. This CDR3 has 14 residues. The V and J ends lost 5 bases and 2 bases respectively, with 10 bases between them. CDR3 DNA sequence: TGTGCCAGCAGTCCTCACCAGGGCAATCAGCCCCAGCATTTT. Translated: CASSPHQGNQPQHF.